The TCR beta chain under discussion was sequenced for a study of T cell responses to AZD1222 COVID-19 vaccine. General observations from the study: CD4 TCRs linked to vaccination spanned spike, dominating at 160-218 and 743-854.

Libraries were prepared by immunoSEQ multiplex PCR; TCRdb keeps only in-frame clonotypes and omits some of them. This repertoire shows around 160,000 clones, around 91% found once; its top ten account for 5.2%. This clone was picked up one time. What it recognizes is unknown. The V end lost 3 bases, the J end lost 1 base, and 11 bases lay between the germline ends. Germline values: CDR1 MGHRA, CDR2 YSYEKL. This CDR3 region has 15 residues. The source was peripheral blood, collected on day 0 of AZD1222 vaccination. The clonotype was recovered from an adult in good health. The V call is TRBV4-1, the J call TRBJ2-3, with D perhaps being TRBD1 or TRBD2 (5 bases each). The CDR3 protein is CASSQGPTGTDTQYF. CDR3 coding DNA: TGCGCCAGCAGCCAGGGACCGACCGGCACAGATACGCAGTATTTT.